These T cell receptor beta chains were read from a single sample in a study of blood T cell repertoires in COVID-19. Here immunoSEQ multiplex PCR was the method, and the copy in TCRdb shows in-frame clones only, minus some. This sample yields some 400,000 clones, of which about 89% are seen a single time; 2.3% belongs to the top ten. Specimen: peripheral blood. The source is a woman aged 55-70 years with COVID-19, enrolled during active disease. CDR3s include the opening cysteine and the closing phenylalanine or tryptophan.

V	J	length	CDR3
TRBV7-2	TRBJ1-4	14	CASSLSRVDEKLFF
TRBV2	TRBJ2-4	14	CASSRGEGGDIQYF
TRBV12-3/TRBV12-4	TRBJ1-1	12	CASSLTTTEAFF
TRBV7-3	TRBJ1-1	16	CASSASSRGRDTEAFF
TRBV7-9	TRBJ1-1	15	CASITQGGRITEAFF
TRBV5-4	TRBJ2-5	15	CASSLGTQGMETQYF
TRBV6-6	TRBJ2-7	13	CASSYSDSYEQYF
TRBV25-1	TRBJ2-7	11	CASSAYYEQYF
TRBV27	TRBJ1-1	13	CASSWGTGTEAFF
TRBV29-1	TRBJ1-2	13	CSVKEGQTYGYTF
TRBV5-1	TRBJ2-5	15	CASSLVAGILETQYF
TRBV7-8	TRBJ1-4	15	CASSLGDSSNEKLFF
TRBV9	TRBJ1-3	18	CASSGWGRTGSSGNTIYF
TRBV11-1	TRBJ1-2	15	CASSPSRGRNYGYTF
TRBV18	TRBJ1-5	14	CASSPAGGNQPQHF
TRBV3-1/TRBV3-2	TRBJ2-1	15	CASSQDAGGYNEQFF
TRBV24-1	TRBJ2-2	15	CATSDSASGAGELFF
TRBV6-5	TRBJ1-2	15	CASRSSGGLGYGYTF
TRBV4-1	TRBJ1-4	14	CASSQGQGNEKLFF
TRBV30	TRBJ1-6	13	CAWSDGTGYPLHF
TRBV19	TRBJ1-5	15	CASSVSQGLNQPQHF
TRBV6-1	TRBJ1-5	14	CASSSAYSNQPQHF
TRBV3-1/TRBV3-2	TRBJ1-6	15	CASSRGDSYNSPLHF